The next 29 T cell receptor beta chains were all read from a single sample in a study of Ad26.COV2.S vaccination and SARS-CoV-2 variants. Treatment specified: some 20 received Ad26.COV2.S at low or high dose, single or two shots; 5 received placebo; per-sample allocation not given. Sample collection was performed on day 63 after the first vaccine or placebo injection. Clones were read by immunoSEQ multiplex PCR, and TCRdb kept only the in-frame ones, dropping some. The data hold approximately 350,000 clones, with over 75% observed a single time. Sequencing used peripheral blood, obtained in a trial of Ad26.COV2.S vaccine versus placebo. These receptors came from a person between 18 and 60 years old who received the Ad26.COV2.S COVID-19 vaccine or a placebo.

This clone was observed a handful of times. The rearrangement joins TRBV6-4 to TRBJ1-3; D call uncertain. The CDR3 loop spans 13 amino acids. Germline loops: CDR1 MRHNA, CDR2 SNTAGT. V lost 2 bases and J 2 bases, leaving 4 bases between the germline ends. The chain's CDR3 is CASSDTPGNTIYF. DNA for the CDR3: TGTGCCAGCAGTGACACCCCTGGAAACACCATATATTTT.

The chain couples TRBV6-5 to TRBJ1-2; 11 nucleotides match TRBD1. CDR3 length equals 15 residues. From germline, CDR1 is MNHEY and CDR2 SVGAGI. J was trimmed by 5 bases and V by 5 bases; bases with no gene match: 7. CDR3 sequence reads: CASSQAGTGGYGYTF. Here the CDR3 DNA reads TGTGCCAGCAGTCAGGCCGGGACAGGGGGGTATGGCTACACCTTC.

Only a few counts were recorded for this clone. The chain uses TRBV7-9 and TRBJ1-6, with unresolved D. V lost 2 bases and J 8 bases, leaving 19 bases between the germline ends. Per the germline V gene, CDR1 is SEHNR and CDR2 is FQNEAQ (reference sequence). CDR3 length: 17 amino acids. The DNA for the CDR3 is TGTGCCAGCAGCTTAAATACCCTACTTGCCATGGATTCACCCCTCCACTTT. Translation gives CASSLNTLLAMDSPLHF. The whole variable domain, remainder taken from reference TRBV7-9 and TRBJ1-6, is DTGVSQNPRHKITKRGQNVTFRCDPISEHNRLYWYRQTLGQGPEFLTYFQNEAQLEKSRLLSDRFSAERPKGSFSTLEIQRTEQGDSAMYLCASSLNTLLAMDSPLHFGNGTRLTVT.

As regards this clone: Other DNA sequences in the same sample also yield this CDR3. V and J are TRBV12-3 or TRBV12-4 and TRBJ2-5; a weak D match, TRBD1 (5 bases). Trimming removed 6 bases from V and 5 bases from J, with 10 bases in between. The CDR3 totals 12 residues. CDR3 bases: TGTGCCAGCAGCTGGGGCCCGGAGACCCAGTACTTC. Amino acid sequence: CASSWGPETQYF.

The chain has TRBV6-5 and TRBJ2-7, with D maybe TRBD1 (6 bases). V shed 3 bases and J shed 6 bases, with 9 bases lying between them. Germline CDR1 is MNHEY and CDR2 is SVGAGI. The CDR3 consists of 12 residues. CDR3 residues: CASSYGGGEQYF. The CDR3 DNA reads TGTGCCAGCAGTTATGGGGGCGGCGAGCAGTACTTC.

CDR3 region: CAWNPYIDATIYF. The CDR3 DNA reads as TGTGCCTGGAACCCGTACATAGACGCCACCATATATTTT. This chain joins TRBV30 and TRBJ1-3, with unresolved D. In germline, CDR1 is GTSNPN, CDR2 SVGIG (reference sequence). Trimming pared 4 bases from V and 9 bases from J, leaving 16 bases between. CDR3 length: 13 amino acids.

The V call is TRBV11-1, the J call TRBJ2-4; D gene unclear. Germline V gene data show CDR1 as SGHAT and CDR2 as FQDESV (reference sequence). The CDR3 runs to 16 residues. Trimming shortened V by 0 bases and J by 7 bases, and 16 bases separated the two germline ends. The CDR3 DNA is TGTGCCAGCAGCTTAGCGTGGGGTTTGGGTGTTAACATTCAGTACTTC. Translation gives CASSLAWGLGVNIQYF.

V gene TRBV6-4 combines with J gene TRBJ2-3; D possibly corresponds to TRBD2 (6 bases). Trimming removed 1 base from V and 7 bases from J, with 15 bases in between. The CDR3 loop spans 15 amino acids. The germline CDR1 and CDR2 sequences are MRHNA and SNTAGT. The CDR3 spells CASSDCTSWGHTQYF. The CDR3 nucleotides are TGTGCCAGCAGTGACTGCACTAGCTGGGGCCATACGCAGTATTTT.

The chain has TRBV11-2 and TRBJ2-3; 8 bases agree with TRBD2. Germline-derived CDR1 and CDR2 are SGHAT and FQNNGV. The CDR3 loop spans 16 amino acids. J gave up 0 bases and V 5 bases, and 7 bases lay outside the gene matches. DNA of the CDR3: TGTGCCAGCAGCCTTCGGACTAGCCCGAGCACAGATACGCAGTATTTT. Translated: CASSLRTSPSTDTQYF.

The rearrangement uses TRBV4-1 and TRBJ1-2; 7 bases are a match to TRBD1. The CDR3 consists of 14 residues. Germline values: CDR1 MGHRA, CDR2 YSYEKL. V trimming: 6 bases; J trimming: 4 bases; junction bases outside the gene matches: 8. CDR3 protein: CASSLDRVGYGYTF. The CDR3 DNA sequence: TGCGCCAGCAGTCTCGACAGGGTGGGCTATGGCTACACCTTC.

The J gene is TRBJ2-6, the V gene TRBV29-1; 7 bases match TRBD1. J lost 2 bases, V lost 4 bases, and 8 bases had no gene match. This CDR3 has 16 residues. Germline CDR1 is SQVTM and CDR2 is ANQGSEA. CDR3 in amino acids: CSVADLTGAGANVLTF. CDR3 in DNA: TGCAGCGTTGCCGATCTCACAGGGGCTGGGGCCAACGTCCTGACTTTC.

The V gene is TRBV4-3, the J gene TRBJ1-4, with D unclear. Trimming left V 5 bases short and J 9 bases short, with 25 bases between. The CDR3 sequence is 17 residues long. From germline, CDR1 is LGHNA and CDR2 YSLEER. CDR3 sequence reads: CASSYGGGKGMQQKLFF. The CDR3 DNA reads TGCGCCAGCAGCTATGGCGGAGGGAAGGGAATGCAACAAAAACTGTTTTTT.

The V call is TRBV30, the J call TRBJ1-5; 10 bases line up with TRBD1. With V trimmed by 0 bases and J by 7 bases, 9 bases remained unmatched. CDR1 and CDR2 (germline): GTSNPN, SVGIG (reference sequence). The CDR3 spans 16 residues. The CDR3: CAWSVLGDRGRQPQHF. The CDR3 coding sequence is TGTGCCTGGAGTGTTTTGGGGGACAGGGGTCGCCAGCCCCAGCATTTT.

The rearrangement joins TRBV6-5 to TRBJ2-7, with D unresolved. This CDR3 contains 14 residues. Trimming took off 1 base at V and 6 bases at J, with 13 bases between the two ends. Germline V gives CDR1 MNHEY, CDR2 SVGAGI. This CDR3 reads CASSYYRGATEQYF. The CDR3 DNA reads TGTGCCAGCAGTTACTACAGAGGCGCCACCGAGCAGTACTTC.

This clone occurred a few times. The J gene is TRBJ2-1, the V gene TRBV7-3, with TRBD2 matching 7 bases. This CDR3 contains 17 residues. Germline trimming cut 5 bases from V and 3 bases from J; bases unmatched to any gene: 13. Germline V lookup: CDR1 SGHTA, CDR2 FQGTGA. This CDR3 reads CASSPAWGLAVYNEQFF. In DNA form, the CDR3 reads TGTGCCAGCAGCCCAGCCTGGGGTCTAGCGGTCTACAATGAGCAGTTCTTC.

This chain joins TRBV29-1 and TRBJ2-1, with TRBD1 identical over 7 bases. This CDR3 comprises 16 residues. Germline values: CDR1 SQVTM, CDR2 ANQGSEA. The V gene end was trimmed by 6 bases and the J gene end by 3 bases; junction bases not matched to a gene: 14. CDR3 in DNA: TGCAGCGTGGACGGGACAGTCAAGGGGAGCTACAATGAGCAGTTCTTC. Its translation is CSVDGTVKGSYNEQFF.

V gene TRBV28 combines with J gene TRBJ1-3; perhaps TRBD1 as D (5 bases). The CDR3 spans 14 residues. V gave up 4 bases and J gave up 4 bases, with 11 bases separating them. Germline V lookup: CDR1 MDHEN, CDR2 SYDVKM. This CDR3 reads CASSSGAAGNTIYF. The CDR3 region has the DNA TGTGCCAGCAGTTCCGGGGCGGCCGGAAACACCATATATTTT.

V and J are TRBV2 and TRBJ1-1; 8 nucleotides agree with TRBD1. Germline values: CDR1 SNHLY, CDR2 FYNNEI. CDR3 length equals 16 residues. The junction had 13 bases not matched to a gene; V was cut back by 9 bases and J by 1 base. CDR3 bases: TGTGCCAGGTGGGACCGGGACAGGATGACGAACACTGAAGCTTTCTTT. Its protein is CARWDRDRMTNTEAFF.

In this sample, this clone turned up once. At one of its ends the junction is not consistent with the germline gene, which may arise from a read error. Other DNA sequences within the sample encode an identical CDR3. V and J are TRBV12-3 or TRBV12-4 and TRBJ1-2; D remains ambiguous. CDR3 length: 12 residues. CDR3: CASSLGGGGYTF. Here the CDR3 DNA reads TGTGCCAGCAGCTTAGGAGGTGGTGGCTACACCTTC.

This clone was found once. This chain connects TRBV5-1 to TRBJ1-6; D unclear. Trimming stripped 0 bases from V and 5 bases from J, with 12 bases between. The CDR3 is 16 residues long. Germline-derived CDR1 and CDR2 are SGHRS and YFSETQ. The CDR3 here is CASSLGAGQDNSPLHF. The CDR3 bases are TGCGCCAGCAGCTTGGGGGCTGGGCAGGATAATTCACCCCTCCACTTT.

The chain has TRBV7-2 and TRBJ1-5; D gene unclear. The V end was cut by 4 bases, the J end by 6 bases, with 7 bases between. The CDR3 spans 12 residues. Germline CDR1 and CDR2: SGHTA and FQGNSA. The CDR3 region is CASSSFGQPQHF. DNA of the CDR3: TGTGCCAGCAGCTCCTTTGGTCAGCCCCAGCATTTT.

This chain joins TRBV4-3 and TRBJ1-2; TRBD1 matches at 9 bases. Germline V lookup: CDR1 LGHNA, CDR2 YSLEER. V dropped 4 bases and J dropped 7; count of bases not matched to a gene: 13. The CDR3 loop spans 16 amino acids. The CDR3 protein is CASSLITGTGILGYTF. The DNA of the CDR3 is TGCGCCAGCAGCCTAATAACCGGGACAGGGATTCTTGGCTACACCTTC.

This chain joins TRBV11-2 and TRBJ2-7; unclear D gene. This CDR3 has 15 amino acids. The V end was cut by 1 base, the J end by 0 bases, with 10 bases between. CDR1 and CDR2 (germline): SGHAT, FQNNGV. CDR3 protein: CASSLAATGSYEQYF. The CDR3 region has the DNA TGTGCCAGCAGCTTAGCAGCTACCGGCTCCTACGAGCAGTACTTC.

The rearrangement uses TRBV2 and TRBJ1-1; 9 bases fit TRBD1. This CDR3 region has 15 residues. Germline CDR1 and CDR2: SNHLY and FYNNEI. V dropped 6 bases and J dropped 6; count of bases not matched to a gene: 11. CDR3 nucleotide sequence: TGTGCCAGCAGCACCACCTTACAGGGGGCCGCTGAAGCTTTCTTT. This encodes CASSTTLQGAAEAFF.

This rearrangement joins TRBV7-9 to TRBJ2-1, with 8 positions matching TRBD2. CDR3 length: 17 residues. The J segment lost 4 bases and the V segment lost 5 bases, leaving 13 bases of the junction unmatched. The germline V gene has CDR1 SEHNR and CDR2 FQNEAQ (reference sequence). The CDR3 nucleotides are TGTGCCAGCAGCCCTACCGGGACTAGGGACCCTTACAATGAGCAGTTCTTC. Its protein product is CASSPTGTRDPYNEQFF.

V gene TRBV19 combines with J gene TRBJ2-1; the D is unclear. V lost 3 bases and J lost 6, with 6 bases in between. Germline V gene data show CDR1 as LNHDA and CDR2 as SQIVND (reference sequence). The CDR3 is 12 residues long. The DNA for the CDR3 is TGTGCCAGTAGTATCCCCGGCAATGAGCAGTTCTTC. Translation gives CASSIPGNEQFF.

The chain links TRBV27 to TRBJ2-5; tentative D call: TRBD1 (6 bases). CDR3 size: 13 residues. Germline V gene lookup returns CDR1 MNHEY and CDR2 SMNVEV (reference sequence). V was cut by 3 bases and J by 5 bases, with 10 bases left in between. Here the CDR3 reads CASSFTGLETQYF. The CDR3, as DNA: TGTGCCAGCAGTTTTACAGGGTTGGAGACCCAGTACTTC.

A remark on this clone: This sample also contains other DNA sequences that code for the same CDR3. V usage is TRBV5-1 and J usage is TRBJ1-2; D is undetermined. In germline, CDR1 is SGHRS, CDR2 YFSETQ. The CDR3 extends over 13 amino acids. Trimming took 0 bases from V and 2 from J, leaving 5 bases between them. The CDR3 nucleotides are TGCGCCAGCAGCTTGGCTGAAAACTATGGCTACACCTTC. Amino acids: CASSLAENYGYTF.

The CDR3 loop reads CATRVAMNTEAFF. CDR3 sequence (DNA): TGTGCCACCAGAGTGGCTATGAACACTGAAGCTTTCTTT. This chain joins TRBV19 and TRBJ1-1; D gene ambiguous. This CDR3 has 13 amino acids. Germline CDR1 is LNHDA and CDR2 is SQIVND (reference sequence). V was clipped by 10 bases and J by 0 bases, with 12 bases between them.